These T cell receptor beta chains were read from a single sample in a study of T cells in Graves' hyperthyroidism and ophthalmopathy. TCRdb itself ran the multiplex PCR reads through MiXCR, one entry per CDR3 protein. The table records about 720,000 distinct CDR3 sequences, roughly a sixth of them present only once. The sequencing sample was made of blood. The receptors originated from a woman aged 50 to 60 with Graves' hyperthyroidism that later progressed to Graves' ophthalmopathy. Each CDR3 is given with its conserved first and last residue. A D gene is named only where the DNA matches it firmly. Some rows have no size entry. The others give once, few or many, or a class for an expanded clone.

J	V	size	D	DNA	CDR3
TRBJ2-2	TRBV18	-	-	TGTGCCAGCTCACCCCAGGACAGCACCGGGGAGCTGTTTTTT	CASSPQDSTGELFF
TRBJ2-1	TRBV20-1	many	TRBD1	TGCAGTGCTAGAGTACAGGGGGCTTTCGACAATGAGCAGTTCTTC	CSARVQGAFDNEQFF
TRBJ1-2	TRBV30	-	-	TGTGCCTGGAGATTACTCGACGGGGGATATGGCTACACCTTC	CAWRLLDGGYGYTF
TRBJ2-7	TRBV29-1	-	-	TGCAGCGGAGAGGTCGGGGGCTCGGGCGAGCAGTACTTC	CSGEVGGSGEQYF
TRBJ1-5	TRBV5-6	-	-	TGTGCCAGCAGCGGGGGCCAACCCCAACAGCCCCAGCATTTT	CASSGGQPQQPQHF
TRBJ2-7	TRBV11-2	many	TRBD1	TGTGCCAGCACGTGGGACAGTTCCTACGAGCAGTACTTC	CASTWDSSYEQYF
TRBJ1-1	TRBV5-1	many	-	TGTGCCAGCAGCTTAGATGGGTTGAACACTGAAGCTTTCTTT	CASSLDGLNTEAFF
TRBJ2-7	TRBV29-1	once	TRBD2	TGCAGCGTTGAAGGCCCTCAAGGGGATAGCGGGGACTACGAGCAGTACTTC	CSVEGPQGDSGDYEQYF
TRBJ2-1	TRBV6-2/TRBV6-3	few	TRBD2	TGTGCCAGCAGTACGCGGGGGGCTGACAATGAGCAGTTCTTC	CASSTRGADNEQFF
TRBJ1-5	TRBV28	few	-	TGTGCCGTTCACTCGTCCCATTCGGGTCAGCCCCAGCATTTT	CAVHSSHSGQPQHF
TRBJ1-1	TRBV20-1	-	TRBD1	TGCAGTGCTACCCGGGACAGGGGGCACACTGAAGCTTTCTTT	CSATRDRGHTEAFF
TRBJ2-2	TRBV6-1	few	-	TGTGCCAGCAGTAGTCGGGGGGCGACCGGGGAGCTGTTTTTT	CASSSRGATGELFF
TRBJ1-1	TRBV5-1	many	-	TGCGCCAGCAGCTTGTCACCCTCTCATCGGGACACTGAAGCTTTCTTT	CASSLSPSHRDTEAFF
TRBJ1-1	TRBV4-1	once	-	TGCGCCAGCAGCCAAGATTTATCTCCAGGGCTGAACACTGAAGCTTTCTTT	CASSQDLSPGLNTEAFF
TRBJ2-1	TRBV14	-	-	TGTGCCAGCAGCCAAGTTGGGCTCCACTACAATGAGCAGTTCTTC	CASSQVGLHYNEQFF
TRBJ2-1	TRBV20-1	many	-	TGCAGTGCTAGGACCGGGCCCCAAACATACAATGAGCAGTTCTTC	CSARTGPQTYNEQFF
TRBJ2-1	TRBV29-1	few	TRBD2	TGCAGCGTTGACGGGGGGAGGGTCAATGAGCAGTTCTTC	CSVDGGRVNEQFF
TRBJ2-7	TRBV6-6	few	-	TGTGCCAGCAGTTACGAGAGCTCCTACGAGCAGTACTTC	CASSYESSYEQYF
TRBJ1-1	TRBV20-1	few	-	TGCAGTGCTAGAGATCGATGGGGGGCTGAAGCTTTCTTT	CSARDRWGAEAFF
TRBJ2-7	TRBV3-1	many	-	TGTGCCAGCAGCCAAACCGGGCCCCACTACGAGCAGTACTTC	CASSQTGPHYEQYF
TRBJ2-7	TRBV11-2	many	TRBD1	TGTGCCAGCAGCTTAAAGGGACAGGGGGCGGGCGAGCAGTACTTC	CASSLKGQGAGEQYF
TRBJ2-2	TRBV5-1	-	-	TGCGCCAGCAGCTTGGTTGGAGGGCCGGTCGGGGAGCTGTTTTTT	CASSLVGGPVGELFF
TRBJ2-7	TRBV6-5	-	-	TGTGCCAGCAGTTGGAAAGGGGGTAAAGAGCAGTACTTC	CASSWKGGKEQYF
TRBJ1-1	TRBV3-1	many	TRBD1	TGTGCCAGCAGCCGACAGGGGGGAGAAGCTTTCTTT	CASSRQGGEAFF
TRBJ1-1	TRBV20-1	many	TRBD1	TGCAGTGCTAGACGGCCAGGGGGCTACACTGAAGCTTTCTTT	CSARRPGGYTEAFF
TRBJ1-3	TRBV27	few	-	TGTGCCAGCAGGGATCTCGCTGGAAACACCATATATTTT	CASRDLAGNTIYF
TRBJ1-5	TRBV6-6	-	-	TGTGCCAGCAGTTACTCGTGGCCCAATGGCCATAGCAATCAGCCCCAGCATTTT	CASSYSWPNGHSNQPQHF
TRBJ1-6	TRBV12-3/TRBV12-4	-	TRBD1	TGTGCCAGCACCCTCACAGGGGGCATTTCACCCCTCCACTTT	CASTLTGGISPLHF
TRBJ2-6	TRBV12-5	-	TRBD1	TGTGCTACCCTGCGGGACAGGGGGCGAGCGGGGGCCAACGTCCTGACTTTC	CATLRDRGRAGANVLTF
TRBJ2-5	TRBV11-2	many	TRBD2	TGTGCCAGCAGCTTGGTACTAGCGCCCCAAGAGACCCAGTACTTC	CASSLVLAPQETQYF
TRBJ1-1	TRBV9	few	TRBD1	TGTGCCAGCAGCGGTAACAGGGGGCCTAGCACTGAAGCTTTCTTT	CASSGNRGPSTEAFF
TRBJ2-7	TRBV29-1	-	-	TGCAGCGTTGTCGAAATCTCCTACGAGCAGTACTTC	CSVVEISYEQYF
TRBJ1-2	TRBV28	many	-	TGTGCCAGCAGCTTCCTTCACTATGGCTACACCTTC	CASSFLHYGYTF
TRBJ1-4	TRBV12-3/TRBV12-4	many	TRBD1	TGTGCCAGCAGCACCGACAGGGCTTACGAAAAACTGTTTTTT	CASSTDRAYEKLFF
TRBJ2-5	TRBV3-1	few	-	TGTGCCAGCAAGCCACGGGTCCGTGAGGAGACCCAGTACTTC	CASKPRVREETQYF
TRBJ2-5	TRBV6-2/TRBV6-3	few	-	TGTGCCAGCAGGGGAGGCAGGCTCCAAGAGACCCAGTACTTC	CASRGGRLQETQYF
TRBJ1-2	TRBV12-3/TRBV12-4	-	-	TGTGCCAGCAGTACCTCGCCGGGGGGCTATGGCTACACCTTC	CASSTSPGGYGYTF
TRBJ1-2	TRBV19	-	TRBD1	TGTGCCAGTAGTTTCGGAGGGGGCGCCTATGGCTACACCTTC	CASSFGGGAYGYTF
TRBJ1-6	TRBV14	-	-	TGTGCCAGCAGCCATACGTTAAATTCACCCCACCACTTT	CASSHTLNSPHHF
TRBJ2-5	TRBV6-1	few	-	TGTGCCAGCAGCGAGAGGGCGGCCCAAGAGACCCAGTACTTC	CASSERAAQETQYF
TRBJ2-6	TRBV15	-	-	TGTGCCACCAGGGGGGTAGTAAGGGAGGCTGGGGCCAACGTCCTGACTTTC	CATRGVVREAGANVLTF
TRBJ2-3	TRBV20-1	-	TRBD2	TGCAGTGCTATTAGCGGGGGGGGCACAGATACGCAGTATTTT	CSAISGGGTDTQYF
TRBJ1-1	TRBV29-1	many	-	TGCAGCGTCGCCGTCGTGGCCGCGAACACTGAAGCTTTCTTT	CSVAVVAANTEAFF
TRBJ2-2	TRBV7-9	few	TRBD1	TGTGCCAGCAGCCCAAAAGGGACAGGTTCAGGAACCGGGGAGCTGTTTTTT	CASSPKGTGSGTGELFF
TRBJ2-1	TRBV7-6	-	-	TGTGCCAGCAGCACCCCAGGGTACAATGAGCAGTTCTTC	CASSTPGYNEQFF
TRBJ1-2	TRBV6-1	-	-	TGTGCCAGCAACAGGGACCCCCAGGAAGGCTACACCTTC	CASNRDPQEGYTF
TRBJ1-5	TRBV10-2	few	-	TGCGCCAGCAGTGAGTCGCACGGGGTTCGTCAGCCCCAGCATTTT	CASSESHGVRQPQHF
TRBJ1-4	TRBV25-1	few	-	TGTGCCAGCAGTGACGGGTGGCCTAATGAAAAACTGTTTTTT	CASSDGWPNEKLFF
TRBJ2-5	TRBV24-1	many	-	TGTGCCACCAGTGATTCGACTTCAAGAGCGACCCAGTACTTC	CATSDSTSRATQYF
TRBJ2-3	TRBV18	-	TRBD1	TGTGCCAGCTCCCGGATTGACAGGGGCACAGATACGCAGTATTTT	CASSRIDRGTDTQYF
TRBJ2-1	TRBV11-3	few	TRBD2	TGTGCCAGCAGCTTAGATTCACTAGCGGGGCCCAGCGGGGTTGAGCAGTTCTTC	CASSLDSLAGPSGVEQFF
TRBJ1-2	TRBV20-1	-	-	TGCAGTGCGAGCCCTACAGGGTGGGGTGGCTACACCTTC	CSASPTGWGGYTF
TRBJ1-5	TRBV2	-	-	TGTGCCAGCAAAGGGCCAGATAGCAATCAGCCCCAGCATTTT	CASKGPDSNQPQHF
TRBJ2-2	TRBV7-8	many	TRBD1	TGTGCCAGCAGCTTAGCACAGGGGGTGAACACCGGGGAGCTGTTTTTT	CASSLAQGVNTGELFF